This is a list of T cell receptor beta chains from one sample in a study of intratumoral heterogeneity in liver cancer. Using immunoSEQ multiplex PCR, the repertoire was profiled, and TCRdb retains in-frame clones only, with some absent. The data show just over 20,000 clones, just under 75% seen once. The sequenced sample was tumor-adjacent normal tissue, obtained before any cancer treatment. The receptors were gathered from a woman in her sixties or seventies with hepatocellular carcinoma. The CDR3 runs from the conserved cysteine through the conserved F or W. The order of the fields is CDR3 DNA, CDR3 protein, J gene, clone size, V gene, D gene. The D gene is left open where the match is weak. Expanded clones are given a class, and other clones once, few, many or no size at all.

CDR3nt: TGTGCCAGCAGTTTGGGACAGGTCTTTGAAAAACTGTTTTTT
CDR3aa: CASSLGQVFEKLFF
j_gene: TRBJ1-4
abundance: once
v_gene: TRBV28
d_gene: TRBD1

CDR3nt: TGCGCCAGCAGGGGGACTCCTCAAGAGACCCAGTACTTC
CDR3aa: CASRGTPQETQYF
j_gene: TRBJ2-5
abundance: NA
v_gene: TRBV5-1
d_gene: NA

CDR3nt: TGTGCCATCAGCGCCGCATTTGGTATACTGCAGTTCTTC
CDR3aa: CAISAAFGILQFF
j_gene: TRBJ2-1
abundance: NA
v_gene: TRBV10-3
d_gene: NA

CDR3nt: TGCGCCAGCAGCCTACCGACTAGCGGGAGGGGGGATACGCAGTATTTT
CDR3aa: CASSLPTSGRGDTQYF
j_gene: TRBJ2-3
abundance: NA
v_gene: TRBV5-1
d_gene: TRBD2

CDR3nt: TGCGCCAGCAGCCAAGATGGAGGGGGCAGCGAAAAACTGTTTTTT
CDR3aa: CASSQDGGGSEKLFF
j_gene: TRBJ1-4
abundance: NA
v_gene: TRBV4-1
d_gene: TRBD1

CDR3nt: TGTGCCTGGAAAGGGACTAGCGGGAAAACCGGGGAGCTGTTTTTT
CDR3aa: CAWKGTSGKTGELFF
j_gene: TRBJ2-2
abundance: NA
v_gene: TRBV30
d_gene: TRBD2

CDR3nt: TGTGCCAGCAGCCCTGATGTCGCAGGCCCTTTGAGTGAGACCCAGTACTTC
CDR3aa: CASSPDVAGPLSETQYF
j_gene: TRBJ2-5
abundance: NA
v_gene: TRBV5-5
d_gene: NA

CDR3nt: TGTGCCAGTAGTATACTGATCCCCGATAGAATGAACACTGAAGCTTTCTTT
CDR3aa: CASSILIPDRMNTEAFF
j_gene: TRBJ1-1
abundance: NA
v_gene: TRBV19
d_gene: NA

CDR3nt: TGTGCCAGCAGTCCCGACAGGGTACCCAGCACAGATACGCAGTATTTT
CDR3aa: CASSPDRVPSTDTQYF
j_gene: TRBJ2-3
abundance: NA
v_gene: TRBV28
d_gene: TRBD1

CDR3nt: TGTGCCAGCAGCTCCCACCCGGGCCTCCTAAGGGCAGATACGCAGTATTTT
CDR3aa: CASSSHPGLLRADTQYF
j_gene: TRBJ2-3
abundance: few
v_gene: TRBV9
d_gene: NA